The 14 T cell receptor beta chains below were found in one sample sequenced in a study of tumor and adjacent non-tumor tissue in lung cancer. TCRbeta libraries were built with three rounds of nested PCR, modified from ARM-PCR. TCRdb reanalysed the multiplex PCR reads using MiXCR and keeps one entry per CDR3 protein. The sample includes 60,000 to 85,000 distinct CDR3 sequences, about three quarters seen only once; the top ten take 28%. RNA was extracted from bulk tissue without any cell sorting. Input material: lung tumor tissue. The receptor source for this set is a man in his sixties with non-small cell lung cancer.

The chain carries TRBV15 and TRBJ2-1; 13 bases align to TRBD2. Losses at the gene ends were 1 base for V and 15 bases for J; bases not matched to a gene: 9. The germline V gene encodes CDR1 LNHNV and CDR2 YYDKDF (reference sequence). The CDR3 consists of 15 residues. CDR3 nucleotides: TGTGCCACCAGCAGAGCGGGGACTAGCGGGATACTAAGGTTCTTC. Amino acid sequence: CATSRAGTSGILRFF.

The V call is TRBV10-3, the J call TRBJ2-7; D not resolved. V lost 6 bases to trimming and J lost 0 bases, with 9 bases between them. The length of the CDR3 is 13 residues. The germline CDR1 and CDR2 sequences are ENHRY and SYGVKD. DNA of the CDR3: TGTGCCATCAGAGTGACCTACTCCTACGAGCAGTACTTC. Translated: CAIRVTYSYEQYF.

This chain uses TRBV10-3 with TRBJ2-6; 12 bases line up with TRBD2. CDR3 length equals 20 residues. Germline V lookup: CDR1 ENHRY, CDR2 SYGVKD. CDR3 DNA: TGTGCTATAAGTGAACATGGGGCTAGCGGGAGGGTCTCTGGGGCCAACGTCCTGACTTTC. It specifies CAISEHGASGRVSGANVLTF.

As regards this clonotype: Mismatch with germline at one junction end may stem from a read error. The chain uses TRBV10-3 and TRBJ2-7, with TRBD2 identical over 8 bases. CDR1 is ENHRY and CDR2 is SYGVKD in the germline V gene. The CDR3 has 14 residues. The CDR3 loop is CAISDMAGGYELYF. The CDR3 coding sequence is TGTGCCATCAGTGACATGGCGGGAGGCTACGAGCTGTACTTC.

The sample holds many counts of this clonotype. The chain has TRBV20-1 and TRBJ1-1; tentatively, D is TRBD1 (6 bases). The CDR3 runs 12 residues. Germline loops: CDR1 DFQATT, CDR2 SNEGSKA (reference sequence). The V end was cut by 8 bases, the J end by 4 bases, with 14 bases between. CDR3 sequence reads: CSKQGWVTEAFF. The CDR3 DNA is TGCAGTAAACAGGGTTGGGTCACTGAAGCTTTCTTT.

For this clonotype: This may arise from a read error, as a much more abundant clone is one base away. CDR3 bases: TGTGCCAGCAGCGAATTTCTTGCCCATGAGCAGTTCTTC. It translates to CASSEFLAHEQFF. The chain is built from TRBV6-4 and TRBJ2-1; no definite D call. Per germline, CDR1 MRHNA and CDR2 SNTAGT. Trimming removed 6 bases from V and 8 bases from J, with 14 bases in between. The CDR3 consists of 13 residues.

V usage is TRBV5-1 and J usage is TRBJ2-7, with TRBD2 identical over 7 bases. This CDR3 has 14 residues. CDR1 SGHRS and CDR2 YFSETQ come from the germline V gene. Unmatched junction bases numbered 6, after V lost 6 bases and J lost 0 bases. DNA of the CDR3: TGCGCCAGCAACTTCACTAGCGACTCCTACGAGCAGTACTTC. Translating gives CASNFTSDSYEQYF. The whole variable domain, filled in from reference TRBV5-1 and TRBJ2-7, reads KAGVTQTPRYLIKTRGQQVTLSCSPISGHRSVSWYQQTPGQGLQFLFEYFSETQRNKGNFPGRFSGRQFSNSRSEMNVSTLELGDSALYLCASNFTSDSYEQYFGPGTRLTVT.

A word on this clonotype: Its ends do not fully match the called genes, so a read error is possible. The rearrangement links TRBV20-1 to TRBJ2-7, with TRBD1 matching 7 bases. Per germline, CDR1 DFQATT and CDR2 SNEGSKA (reference sequence). The CDR3 consists of 12 residues. DNA for the CDR3: TGCCGTGTGAGGGACAGACCCGCCGAGCACTACTTC. Residues: CRVRDRPAEHYF.

Regarding this clonotype: The germline gene is not matched at one end of the junction; a read error may be the cause. The chain is built from TRBV29-1 and TRBJ2-2; D perhaps matches TRBD2 (6 bases). The V gene's germline CDR1 is SQVTM and CDR2 ANQGSEA. CDR3 length: 12 amino acids. The CDR3 bases are TGCAGCGGGAGATTAAGTGGCGGGGAGCGGTTCTTT. Protein sequence: CSGRLSGGERFF.

Worth noting for this clonotype: The conserved phenylalanine or tryptophan normally closing the CDR3 is absent here, so this likely arose from a read error. The chain uses TRBV20-1 and TRBJ2-2, with a tentative D call TRBD2 (5 bases). This CDR3 has 13 residues. Germline V gene data show CDR1 as DFQATT and CDR2 as SNEGSKA (reference sequence). CDR3 nucleotide sequence: TGCAGTGCTAGGGACTCGAACACAGGGGAGCTGTTTTAT. Protein sequence: CSARDSNTGELFY.

This clonotype has at least ten counts. The rearrangement links TRBV12-3 or TRBV12-4 to TRBJ1-5; TRBD1 matches at 7 bases. The ends lost 7 bases at V and 0 bases at J; junction bases unmatched: 6. CDR3 length: 15 amino acids. CDR3 nucleotide sequence: TGTGCCAGCACCTTACGACAGGGTAGCAATCAGCCCCAGCATTTT. Its protein is CASTLRQGSNQPQHF.

A few counts support this clonotype. Being one base from a much bigger clone, this may be a read error. This chain joins TRBV20-1 and TRBJ2-5; 12 nucleotides line up with TRBD2. The germline gives CDR1 DFQATT, CDR2 SNEGSKA (reference sequence). The length of the CDR3 is 15 residues. CDR3 region: CTASSVLAGGETQYF. CDR3 nucleotides: TGCACTGCTTCCTCCGTACTAGCGGGAGGCGAGACCCAGTACTTC.

As regards this clonotype: Relative to the germline gene, one junction end is altered; a read error may explain this. This chain uses TRBV11-1 with TRBJ2-7; D remains unclear. The CDR3 is made up of 15 amino acids. Germline V gene data show CDR1 as SGHAT and CDR2 as FQDESV (reference sequence). CDR3 nucleotides: TGTGCCAGCAGCGCCCTGGGCAGAGGCCAGTACGAGCAGTATTTC. Translated: CASSALGRGQYEQYF.

A note on this clonotype: A junction boundary mismatches the germline segment, possibly from a read error. The J gene is TRBJ2-3, the V gene TRBV24-1; possible D gene TRBD1, 5 bases. The V gene's germline CDR1 is KGHDR and CDR2 SFDVKD. This CDR3 contains 15 residues. The CDR3 DNA sequence: TGTGCCACCAGTGATACAACCGACAGCACAGATACGCAGTATTTC. This translates into CATSDTTDSTDTQYF.